The TCR beta chain described here comes from a study of cytomegalovirus exposure and HLA in healthy donors. PCR used 60 Vbeta primers and 13 Jbeta primers. Source study methods: Tens of millions of unique TCR beta chains, around 11 million of them shared, were counted by a later analysis. This table comes from immunoSEQ multiplex PCR, and its TCRdb copy is limited to in-frame clones, with some not included. V, J and clone size were drawn from that table, and D and trimming were deduced from the DNA. The sample consists of roughly 99,000 clones, around 72% of them appearing once. Notes on this clone: Its antigen is currently unknown.

The study, taken as a whole, reports: In a later analysis, fewer than 20,000 TCR beta sequences were associated with HLA alleles at 0.05 false discovery rate. In an earlier analysis, most TCR beta V segments were productive about 87% or about 30% of the time. Among CMV-associated TCR beta chains, most appeared HLA-restricted in a later analysis.

CDR1 and CDR2 (germline): MGHRA, YSYEKL. V shed 1 base, J shed 0 bases, and the junction held 3 bases outside the gene matches. The CDR3 has 15 amino acids. Sequencing input: PBMCs. The chain links TRBV4-1 to TRBJ2-7; 7 nucleotides match TRBD2. The clonotype was recovered from a male donor in good health and CMV-seronegative. CDR3 loop: CASSQGLAISYEQYF. In DNA, the CDR3 is TGCGCCAGCAGCCAAGGACTAGCTATCTCCTACGAGCAGTACTTC.